Here is one T cell receptor (beta chain) with its context. The antigen remains undetermined. These data are taken from a study of CD8 T cells in Susac syndrome. Study results and caveats: As the study acknowledged, the number of individuals who were part of its TCR sequencing and HLA analysis was relatively small.

Roughly 0.45 to 1 ug RNA was reverse transcribed with random hexamers. The method of amplification for TCR beta CDR3 was immunoSEQ multiplex PCR, covering 54 Vbeta and 13 Jbeta. Using its own MiXCR run on the immunoSEQ multiplex PCR reads, TCRdb lists one record per CDR3 protein. The sample holds roughly 250,000 distinct CDR3 sequences, roughly 95% seen once. The CDR3 covers 14 residues. With 7 bases removed from V and 0 bases from J, the gap between germline ends came to 10 bases. What was sequenced was CD4+ T cells from PBMCs. V gene TRBV12-3 or TRBV12-4 combines with J gene TRBJ1-3; tentatively, D is TRBD1 (5 bases). This receptor was taken from a human donor with Susac syndrome. In DNA form, the CDR3 reads TGTGCCAGCACCAGGGATTCCTCTGGAAACACCATATATTTT. Translation: CASTRDSSGNTIYF.